This is a list of T cell receptor beta chains from one sample in a study of cytomegalovirus exposure and HLA in healthy donors. Only in-frame clones appear in the TCRdb table, and some are missing; sequencing was by immunoSEQ multiplex PCR. The sample lists about 190,000 clones, almost 80% occurring once. Material for sequencing was PBMCs. These receptors all stem from a woman aged 18-35 years in good health and CMV-seronegative. Both conserved end residues are part of each CDR3. A D gene is named only where the DNA matches it firmly. Only some rows state a clone size, as once, few, many or a class for expanded clones.

>TRBD2|-|TRBJ2-5|TRBV4-1
CASSQEVGTSGLGTQYF
TGCGCCAGCAGCCAAGAGGTGGGGACTAGCGGCTTAGGGACCCAGTACTTC
>TRBD2|-|TRBJ2-2|TRBV5-6
CASSTGTMNTGELFF
TGTGCCAGCAGCACCGGGACTATGAACACCGGGGAGCTGTTTTTT
>-|few|TRBJ2-4|TRBV10-1
CASSETGYKNIQYF
TGCGCCAGCAGTGAGACAGGGTACAAAAACATTCAGTACTTC
>TRBD1|-|TRBJ1-5|TRBV5-6
CASSSGGQGFRGQPQHF
TGTGCCAGCAGCTCGGGAGGACAGGGTTTTAGAGGTCAGCCCCAGCATTTT
>TRBD2|once|TRBJ2-1|TRBV4-3
CASSQDTSGSLEQFF
TGCGCCAGCAGCCAAGATACCAGCGGGAGCCTTGAGCAGTTCTTC
>-|-|TRBJ2-7|TRBV29-1
CSVEGGLAEPYEQYF
TGCAGCGTTGAGGGGGGCCTAGCGGAACCCTACGAGCAGTACTTC
>TRBD2|-|TRBJ2-7|TRBV7-3
CASSQDGLAGYEQYF
TGTGCCAGCAGCCAAGACGGACTAGCGGGCTACGAGCAGTACTTC
>-|-|TRBJ1-3|TRBV28
CASSSLSGGNTIYF
TGTGCCAGCAGTTCACTAAGCGGCGGAAACACCATATATTTT
>TRBD2|once|TRBJ2-5|TRBV2
CASIRGGNQETQYF
TGTGCCAGCATCCGCGGGGGGAACCAAGAGACCCAGTACTTC
>-|-|TRBJ1-6|TRBV5-5
CASRGGGSDSPLHF
TGTGCCAGCAGGGGCGGAGGGTCGGATTCACCCCTCCACTTT
>-|-|TRBJ1-5|TRBV21-1
CASSKQAGGQPQHF
TGTGCCAGCAGCAAACAGGCGGGAGGTCAGCCCCAGCATTTT
>TRBD2|-|TRBJ2-2|TRBV7-2
CASSLLAGATGELFF
TGTGCCAGCAGCTTACTAGCGGGGGCCACCGGGGAGCTGTTTTTT
>TRBD1|few|TRBJ1-2|TRBV11-2
CASSLDRDREGYTF
TGTGCCAGCAGCTTAGATCGGGACAGGGAGGGCTACACCTTC
>-|-|TRBJ2-1|TRBV28
CASSDSGWDEQFF
TGTGCCAGCAGTGACTCAGGGTGGGATGAGCAGTTCTTC
>-|-|TRBJ2-3|TRBV7-6
CASSLGQSTDTQYF
TGTGCCAGCAGCTTAGGACAGAGCACAGATACGCAGTATTTT
>-|-|TRBJ2-5|TRBV7-8
CASSLSGQETQYF
TGTGCCAGCAGCTTATCAGGGCAAGAGACCCAGTACTTC
>TRBD1|once|TRBJ1-2|TRBV20-1
CSARDGQGEPF
TGCAGTGCTAGAGATGGGCAGGGGGAGCCCTTC
>TRBD2|-|TRBJ2-1|TRBV5-4
CASSLEAGGLYNEQFF
TGTGCCAGCAGCTTGGAGGCGGGAGGGCTATACAATGAGCAGTTCTTC
>TRBD2|-|TRBJ2-1|TRBV5-4
CASSSKTSGGPVRFF
TGTGCCAGCAGCTCGAAAACTAGCGGGGGGCCCGTCCGGTTCTTC
>TRBD1|-|TRBJ1-1|TRBV15
CATSRGTGANTEAFF
TGTGCCACCAGCAGGGGGACAGGGGCGAACACTGAAGCTTTCTTT
>-|-|TRBJ2-3|TRBV7-2
CASSLGSGDTQYF
TGTGCCAGCAGCTTGGGTAGCGGAGATACGCAGTATTTT
>TRBD1|once|TRBJ2-5|TRBV6-5
CASSRWTGSQETQYF
TGTGCCAGCAGTAGGTGGACAGGGTCTCAAGAGACCCAGTACTTC
>TRBD1|-|TRBJ2-3|TRBV6-5
CASTWTGSTDTQYF
TGTGCCAGCACCTGGACAGGCAGTACGGATACGCAGTATTTT
>TRBD2|-|TRBJ2-7|TRBV7-2
CASSLLAGVNEQYF
TGTGCCAGCAGCTTACTAGCGGGAGTCAACGAGCAGTACTTC
>-|once|TRBJ2-4|TRBV20-1
CSAETDSIQYF
TGCAGTGCTGAAACAGATAGCATTCAGTACTTC
>TRBD1|-|TRBJ1-6|TRBV18
CASSPDSGTANSPLHF
TGTGCCAGCTCACCGGATTCTGGGACAGCCAATTCACCCCTCCACTTT
>-|once|TRBJ1-2|TRBV5-4
CASSLEGGYGYTF
TGTGCCAGCAGCTTGGAAGGCGGCTATGGCTACACCTTC
>-|-|TRBJ1-5|TRBV7-2
CASSLATAGLNQPQHF
TGTGCCAGCAGCTTAGCGACAGCCGGTCTGAATCAGCCCCAGCATTTT
>-|-|TRBJ2-5|TRBV19
CASSQHRAGETQYF
TGTGCCAGTAGCCAACACAGGGCTGGGGAGACCCAGTACTTC
>-|-|TRBJ2-2|TRBV19
CASSIGQGAGELFF
TGTGCCAGTAGTATTGGGCAGGGTGCCGGGGAGCTGTTTTTT
>TRBD2|few|TRBJ2-3|TRBV10-3
CAISERTSGLPPDTQYF
TGTGCCATCAGTGAGCGAACTAGCGGCCTCCCCCCAGATACGCAGTATTTT
>TRBD2|-|TRBJ2-2|TRBV19
CASSMAPRGLGITGELFF
TGTGCCAGTAGTATGGCACCCCGCGGACTAGGTATAACCGGGGAGCTGTTTTTT
>TRBD1|-|TRBJ2-2|TRBV10-3
CAISELRDREAGELFF
TGTGCCATCAGTGAGTTACGGGACAGGGAGGCCGGGGAGCTGTTTTTT
>-|-|TRBJ1-2|TRBV19
CASSFGQIYGYTF
TGTGCCAGTAGTTTCGGACAGATCTATGGCTACACCTTC
>TRBD2|-|TRBJ2-1|TRBV14
CASSQDRHSGMRYNEQFF
TGTGCCAGCAGCCAAGATCGCCACAGCGGGATGAGATACAATGAGCAGTTCTTC
>TRBD2|few|TRBJ2-1|TRBV6-6
CASSFSGRFYNEQFF
TGTGCCAGCAGCTTTAGCGGGAGGTTCTACAATGAGCAGTTCTTC
>-|once|TRBJ1-2|TRBV15
CATSADGNPNYGYTF
TGTGCCACCAGCGCCGACGGGAATCCTAACTATGGCTACACCTTC
>TRBD2|-|TRBJ2-3|TRBV5-6
CASSSGGGDTQYF
TGTGCCAGCAGCAGCGGGGGCGGGGATACGCAGTATTTT
>-|-|TRBJ2-3|TRBV10-1
CASSGTSGSSTDTQYF
TGCGCCAGCAGCGGAACCAGCGGGTCTAGCACAGATACGCAGTATTTT
>TRBD1|-|TRBJ1-2|TRBV7-8
CASSLGQGLVYGYTF
TGTGCCAGCAGCCTCGGACAGGGACTGGTCTATGGCTACACCTTC
>TRBD2|-|TRBJ2-3|TRBV27
CASSSSGRNTDTQYF
TGTGCCAGCAGTTCCAGCGGGAGGAACACAGATACGCAGTATTTT
>TRBD2|-|TRBJ2-1|TRBV29-1
CSAASWGLAGTSCSYNEQFF
TGCAGCGCAGCCTCATGGGGACTAGCGGGAACCTCGTGCTCCTACAATGAGCAGTTCTTC
>TRBD2|-|TRBJ2-7|TRBV27
CASSLVQLAVYEQYF
TGTGCCAGCAGTTTAGTCCAACTAGCGGTCTACGAGCAGTACTTC
>TRBD2|-|TRBJ2-2|TRBV28
CASSQSIAGGLNGELFF
TGTGCCAGCAGCCAATCAATAGCGGGGGGGCTCAACGGGGAGCTGTTTTTT
>-|-|TRBJ1-4|TRBV9
CASSPPGTYNEKLFF
TGTGCCAGCAGCCCTCCCGGGACTTATAATGAAAAACTGTTTTTT
>-|-|TRBJ2-3|TRBV6-5
CASSTLAIFTDTQYF
TGTGCCAGCAGCACACTAGCTATCTTCACAGATACGCAGTATTTT
>-|-|TRBJ2-3|TRBV5-6
CASSFFTDTQYF
TGTGCCAGCAGCTTCTTCACAGATACGCAGTATTTT
>TRBD1|once|TRBJ1-4|TRBV2
CASHQGVANEKLFF
TGTGCCAGCCATCAGGGGGTGGCTAATGAAAAACTGTTTTTT
>-|-|TRBJ2-1|TRBV2
CASSIGTRGQFF
TGTGCCAGCAGCATTGGGACTCGGGGGCAGTTCTTC
>-|-|TRBJ1-4|TRBV7-3
CASSLAGVENEKLFF
TGTGCCAGCAGCTTAGCAGGGGTTGAGAATGAAAAACTGTTTTTT
>-|-|TRBJ1-5|TRBV2
CASSLYSNQPQHF
TGTGCCAGCAGTCTTTATAGCAATCAGCCCCAGCATTTT
>TRBD1|-|TRBJ1-5|TRBV5-1
CASSLTGASNQPQHF
TGCGCCAGCAGCTTGACAGGGGCGAGCAATCAGCCCCAGCATTTT